This entry features one T cell receptor beta chain sequence. V was shortened by 4 bases and J by 2 bases, with 15 bases between the two germline ends. This CDR3 comprises 16 residues. Per germline, CDR1 SGHTA and CDR2 FQGNSA. The sample belongs to a study of blood T cell repertoires in COVID-19. Profiling relied on immunoSEQ multiplex PCR, and the TCRdb table lists in-frame clones only, not all of them. The table shows under 300,000 clones, with just over 85% occurring only once. The genes are TRBV7-2 and TRBJ2-1; D may be TRBD1 (5 bases). This receptor was obtained from a young man who had recovered from COVID-19. The sequencing input was peripheral blood. The CDR3 loop is CASSYRRQGAYNEQFF. CDR3 in DNA: TGTGCCAGCAGCTATCGCAGGCAAGGGGCCTACAATGAGCAGTTCTTC.